This TCR beta chain stems from a study of OX40 agonist ivuxolimab in advanced cancers. Looking at the study overall: Patients took ivuxolimab, an agonistic anti-OX40 (CD134) antibody.

Between the trimmed V and J ends, which lost 11 bases and 0 bases, there was a span of 15 bases. CDR1 and CDR2 (germline): SNHLY, FYNNEI. The CDR3 has 14 amino acids. General observations from the study: Dose levels from 0.1 to 3.0 mg/kg saw CD4+ and CD8+ blood T cells expand clonally by week 6.

The method was immunoSEQ multiplex PCR; TCRdb's version includes in-frame clones alone and lacks a portion of them. This table has 46,000 or so clones, roughly three quarters appearing once. No patient had autoimmune disease or received systemic immunosuppression. In regard to this clone: What it recognizes is unknown.

V and J are TRBV2 and TRBJ2-3; TRBD2 is a possible D gene (6 bases). The origin of this receptor is an adult with an advanced solid tumor such as melanoma, head and neck, liver or kidney cancer. The sequences come from CD4+ or CD8+ T cells sorted from blood, collected in a trial of the OX40 agonist ivuxolimab. CDR3 region: CALGGSSSTDTQYF. The DNA for the CDR3 is TGTGCCCTCGGGGGTAGCTCTAGCACAGATACGCAGTATTTT. The full variable domain, completed using reference TRBV2 and TRBJ2-3, is EPEVTQTPSHQVTQMGQEVILRCVPISNHLYFYWYRQILGQKVEFLVSFYNNEISEKSEIFDDQFSVERPDGSNFTLKIRSTKLEDSAMYFCALGGSSSTDTQYFGPGTRLTVL.